The 19 T cell receptor beta chains given below trace back to one sample, sequenced in a study of post-analysis software for immune sequencing data. Whole-study results and caveats: TRBV segments more frequent in patients than in controls numbered roughly 5 and included TRBV5-6, TRBV5-1 and TRBV20-1.

Their antigen targets remain unknown. Each TCR beta cDNA library carried unique molecular identifiers. Each CDR3 protein gets one entry after TCRdb re-called the PCR reads with MiXCR. Among a few hundred thousand distinct CDR3 sequences, about a third were seen once, and the ten largest hold roughly 13%. The sequenced sample consisted of blood. The receptors were sampled from a girl between 10 and 17 years old with multiple sclerosis.

This chain joins TRBV28 and TRBJ2-1; 8 bases map to TRBD1. Germline V gives CDR1 MDHEN, CDR2 SYDVKM. The CDR3 spans 19 residues. V gave up 4 bases and J gave up 0 bases; unmatched junction bases: 14. The CDR3: CASSYPFGAGGVSYNEQFF. CDR3 DNA: TGTGCCAGCAGTTACCCCTTTGGGGCAGGGGGCGTCTCCTACAATGAGCAGTTCTTC.

This clonotype appeared a few times. J is TRBJ1-2 and V is TRBV6-1; D may be TRBD1 (5 bases). Germline CDR1 is MNHNS and CDR2 is SASEGT. CDR3 length: 18 amino acids. V lost 5 bases, J lost 7 bases, and 29 bases lay in between. The CDR3 is CASSRVGGGTPSASGYTF. CDR3 nucleotide sequence: TGTGCCAGCAGTAGGGTCGGAGGCGGGACGCCTTCCGCCAGTGGCTACACCTTC.

The chain employs TRBV7-9 and TRBJ2-5, with TRBD2 matching 9 bases. Germline V lookup: CDR1 SEHNR, CDR2 FQNEAQ (reference sequence). The CDR3 is made up of 15 amino acids. The ends lost 3 bases at V and 4 bases at J; junction bases unmatched: 6. This CDR3 is CASSLSPSGVETQYF. Here the CDR3 DNA reads TGTGCCAGCAGCTTGTCCCCTAGCGGGGTAGAGACCCAGTACTTC.

Turning to this clonotype: An end of the junction does not agree with germline; a read error may underlie this. The rearrangement joins TRBV6-2 or TRBV6-3 to TRBJ2-1; 9 positions agree with TRBD2. The CDR3 has 17 residues. The germline V gene encodes CDR1 MNHEY and CDR2 SVGEGT. The CDR3 DNA is TGTGCCAGCAGTTATTGGCCCGGCGGGGGGGCCTACGATGAGCAGTTCTTC. Translation: CASSYWPGGGAYDEQFF.

V usage is TRBV5-1 and J usage is TRBJ2-7, with TRBD2 as a possible D gene (5 bases). The CDR3 consists of 12 residues. The germline V gene has CDR1 SGHRS and CDR2 YFSETQ. The V end was cut by 2 bases, the J end by 5 bases, with 8 bases between. The CDR3 sequence is CASSFEGHEQYF. The DNA for the CDR3 is TGCGCCAGCAGCTTCGAGGGCCACGAGCAGTACTTC.

This clonotype was detected only a few times. The chain couples TRBV10-3 to TRBJ2-1; 7 nucleotides match TRBD2. Germline V lookup: CDR1 ENHRY, CDR2 SYGVKD. The V segment lost 0 bases and the J segment 4 bases; nucleotides outside the gene matches: 9. The CDR3 consists of 17 residues. The CDR3 region is CAISESVFSSGYNEQFF. DNA of the CDR3: TGTGCCATCAGTGAGTCCGTGTTTTCTAGCGGATACAATGAGCAGTTCTTC.

The chain couples TRBV5-1 to TRBJ2-2; D is perhaps TRBD2 (6 bases). V was pared by 0 bases and J by 1 base, with 13 bases between. This CDR3 is 17 amino acids long. The germline CDR1 and CDR2 sequences are SGHRS and YFSETQ. For the CDR3, the DNA is TGCGCCAGCAGCTTGGGACTAGTCAACATGAACACCGGGGAGCTGTTTTTT. Translated, it gives CASSLGLVNMNTGELFF.

The chain carries TRBV7-6 and TRBJ1-2; tentative D call: TRBD1 (5 bases). The CDR3 is 15 amino acids. Trimming left V 3 bases short and J 0 bases short, with 11 bases between. Germline V gives CDR1 SGHVS, CDR2 FNYEAQ. CDR3 sequence: CASSLGGVSNYGYTF. In DNA form, the CDR3 reads TGTGCCAGCAGCTTGGGAGGGGTGTCTAACTATGGCTACACCTTC.

This clonotype turned up a few times. The chain is built from TRBV6-2 or TRBV6-3 and TRBJ2-7, with D perhaps TRBD2 (6 bases). Germline assignment: CDR1 MNHEY and CDR2 SVGEGT. V shed 5 bases and J shed 5 bases, with 22 bases lying between them. The CDR3 totals 16 residues. DNA of the CDR3: TGTGCCAGCAGTCTCCAACGGGGGTCCCTTGGTGACGAGCAGTACTTC. Protein: CASSLQRGSLGDEQYF.

In this sample, this clonotype turned up a few times. This chain joins TRBV20-1 and TRBJ1-2; TRBD1 matches 8 bases. The CDR3 loop spans 13 amino acids. CDR1 DFQATT and CDR2 SNEGSKA come from the germline V gene (reference sequence). V was pared by 5 bases and J by 7 bases, with 9 bases of the junction left unmatched. The CDR3 sequence is CSAFLDRELGYTF. The DNA for the CDR3 is TGCAGTGCTTTCCTGGACAGGGAACTTGGCTACACCTTC.

This clonotype was recorded a few times. The CDR3 DNA sequence: TGTGCCAGCACCATGACAGGGGGCGTAGGGGCGGTCGAGCAGTACTTC. The encoded protein is CASTMTGGVGAVEQYF. The chain is built from TRBV7-9 and TRBJ2-7, with TRBD1 identical over 10 bases. The CDR3 consists of 16 residues. Germline V gene lookup returns CDR1 SEHNR and CDR2 FQNEAQ (reference sequence). With V trimmed by 7 bases and J by 6 bases, 15 bases remained unmatched. Complete variable domain (other parts from reference TRBV7-9 and TRBJ2-7): DTGVSQNPRHKITKRGQNVTFRCDPISEHNRLYWYRQTLGQGPEFLTYFQNEAQLEKSRLLSDRFSAERPKGSFSTLEIQRTEQGDSAMYLCASTMTGGVGAVEQYFGPGTRLTVT.

The chain uses TRBV7-3 and TRBJ2-7, with 7 bases aligning to TRBD2. The CDR3 length is 17 residues. V dropped 0 bases and J dropped 0; count of bases not matched to a gene: 8. The germline gives CDR1 SGHTA, CDR2 FQGTGA. The CDR3 protein is CASSLTGASGPSYEQYF. In DNA, the CDR3 is TGTGCCAGCAGCTTAACCGGGGCTAGCGGACCCTCCTACGAGCAGTACTTC.

This clonotype was seen more than once but under ten times. V is TRBV5-1 and J is TRBJ2-5, with D perhaps matching TRBD2 (6 bases). V was shortened by 0 bases and J by 5 bases, with 14 bases between the two germline ends. The germline V gene has CDR1 SGHRS and CDR2 YFSETQ. The CDR3 is 15 amino acids. In DNA form, the CDR3 reads TGCGCCAGCAGCTTGGAGGGCAGACGGGAGGAGACCCAGTACTTC. This sequence encodes CASSLEGRREETQYF.

This clonotype came up a few times. The V call is TRBV12-3 or TRBV12-4, the J call TRBJ2-3; no clear D gene. The CDR3 extends over 14 amino acids. V gave up 6 bases and J gave up 0 bases, with 10 bases separating them. The DNA of the CDR3 is TGTGCCAGCAGCGTCCTGGATAGCACAGATACGCAGTATTTT. Translating gives CASSVLDSTDTQYF.

Ten or more counts support this clonotype. J is TRBJ1-5 and V is TRBV20-1, with D perhaps matching TRBD1 (5 bases). The CDR3 totals 15 residues. Trimming removed 0 bases at V and 6 bases at J, with 15 bases between. The germline V gene has CDR1 DFQATT and CDR2 SNEGSKA (reference sequence). CDR3 sequence reads: CSARDRRGGGQPQHF. The DNA of the CDR3 is TGCAGTGCTAGAGATCGAAGGGGCGGCGGTCAGCCCCAGCATTTT.

There are many counts of this clonotype. This chain's CDR3 is CASSPRGRNYGYTF. CDR3 nucleotides: TGTGCCAGCAGCCCGAGGGGTAGGAACTATGGCTACACCTTC. The chain uses TRBV5-6 and TRBJ1-2; D is perhaps TRBD1 (5 bases). This CDR3 contains 14 residues. The V gene lost 4 bases and the J gene lost 2 bases, with 12 bases spanning the gap. CDR1 and CDR2 from the germline V gene are SGHDT and YYEEEE.

The rearrangement links TRBV3-1 to TRBJ2-5, with 10 bases aligning to TRBD2. The J segment lost 4 bases and the V segment lost 3 bases, leaving 8 bases of the junction unmatched. Looked up from germline, CDR1 is LGHDT and CDR2 is YNNKEL (reference sequence). The CDR3 has 16 amino acids. In DNA form, the CDR3 reads TGTGCCAGCAGCCAGGAGATTAGCGGGGGGATAGAGACCCAGTACTTC. Translated: CASSQEISGGIETQYF.

This clonotype came up a few times. The J gene is TRBJ2-1, the V gene TRBV4-1; TRBD2 agrees at 7 bases. Germline-derived CDR1 and CDR2 are MGHRA and YSYEKL. V shed 3 bases, J shed 8 bases, and the junction held 4 bases outside the gene matches. This CDR3 comprises 13 residues. The CDR3 region has the DNA TGCGCCAGCAGCCATACCGCGGGGGATGAGCAGTTCTTC. Translating gives CASSHTAGDEQFF.

This chain links TRBV12-3 or TRBV12-4 with TRBJ2-7, with 8 bases aligning to TRBD1. Losses at the gene ends were 5 bases for V and 3 bases for J; bases not matched to a gene: 6. This CDR3 spans 14 amino acids. The CDR3 region has the DNA TGTGCCAGCAGTCCTCGGACAGGGCTCTACGAGCAGTACTTC. It is translated as CASSPRTGLYEQYF.